Shown below are 5 T cell receptor beta chains from a single sample sequenced in a study of OX40 agonist ivuxolimab in advanced cancers. Some clones are missing from TCRdb's copy, which holds only in-frame ones; the method was immunoSEQ multiplex PCR. The repertoire includes over 35,000 clones, 70% to 80% of them detected once, and 18% sits in the top ten. Source: CD4+ or CD8+ T cells sorted from blood, taken in a trial of the OX40 agonist ivuxolimab. These receptors all come from an adult with an advanced solid tumor such as melanoma, head and neck, liver or kidney cancer.

This rearrangement joins TRBV30 to TRBJ2-5, with 11 bases identical to TRBD1. Germline values: CDR1 GTSNPN, CDR2 SVGIG (reference sequence). Trimming cost V 6 bases and J 4 bases; bases outside gene matches: 10. The CDR3 has 15 residues. The CDR3 here is CACYLGQGARETQYF. The CDR3 nucleotides are TGTGCCTGTTACCTTGGACAGGGGGCTCGAGAGACCCAGTACTTC.

The chain combines TRBV2 with TRBJ2-2; TRBD2 matches 8 bases. With V trimmed by 6 bases and J by 2 bases, 8 bases remained unmatched. CDR1 and CDR2 (germline): SNHLY, FYNNEI. This CDR3 is 16 amino acids long. CDR3 in amino acids: CASRDGLALNTGELFF. The CDR3 coding sequence is TGTGCCAGCAGGGACGGACTAGCCTTAAACACCGGGGAGCTGTTTTTT.

The chain combines TRBV5-1 with TRBJ1-2, with 8 bases lining up with TRBD1. V lost 3 bases, J lost 3 bases, and 7 bases stayed unmatched. The CDR3 consists of 15 residues. In germline, CDR1 is SGHRS, CDR2 YFSETQ. Here the CDR3 reads CASSSDTGGHYGYTF. CDR3 nucleotide sequence: TGCGCCAGCAGCTCTGACACAGGGGGACACTATGGCTACACCTTC.

This clone was counted a single time. The chain carries TRBV2 and TRBJ1-2; D may be TRBD1 (5 bases). This CDR3 comprises 12 residues. CDR1 and CDR2 (germline): SNHLY, FYNNEI. The V end was cut by 3 bases, the J end by 8 bases, with 10 bases between. The CDR3 DNA is TGTGCCAGCAGTGATTACAGGCGAGGCTACACCTTC. Translated: CASSDYRRGYTF.

This sequence joins TRBV5-6 and TRBJ2-3; D is perhaps TRBD2 (5 bases). This CDR3 has 18 amino acids. Germline assignment: CDR1 SGHDT and CDR2 YYEEEE. Trimming removed 2 bases from V and 2 bases from J, with 21 bases in between. The CDR3 reads CASSFLLGSEASTDTQYF. DNA of the CDR3: TGTGCCAGCAGCTTTTTATTAGGGAGCGAGGCCTCCACAGATACGCAGTATTTT. Combining the CDR3 with reference TRBV5-6 and TRBJ2-3 gives the whole variable domain DAGVTQSPTHLIKTRGQQVTLRCSPKSGHDTVSWYQQALGQGPQFIFQYYEEEERQRGNFPDRFSGHQFPNYSSELNVNALLLGDSALYLCASSFLLGSEASTDTQYFGPGTRLTVL.